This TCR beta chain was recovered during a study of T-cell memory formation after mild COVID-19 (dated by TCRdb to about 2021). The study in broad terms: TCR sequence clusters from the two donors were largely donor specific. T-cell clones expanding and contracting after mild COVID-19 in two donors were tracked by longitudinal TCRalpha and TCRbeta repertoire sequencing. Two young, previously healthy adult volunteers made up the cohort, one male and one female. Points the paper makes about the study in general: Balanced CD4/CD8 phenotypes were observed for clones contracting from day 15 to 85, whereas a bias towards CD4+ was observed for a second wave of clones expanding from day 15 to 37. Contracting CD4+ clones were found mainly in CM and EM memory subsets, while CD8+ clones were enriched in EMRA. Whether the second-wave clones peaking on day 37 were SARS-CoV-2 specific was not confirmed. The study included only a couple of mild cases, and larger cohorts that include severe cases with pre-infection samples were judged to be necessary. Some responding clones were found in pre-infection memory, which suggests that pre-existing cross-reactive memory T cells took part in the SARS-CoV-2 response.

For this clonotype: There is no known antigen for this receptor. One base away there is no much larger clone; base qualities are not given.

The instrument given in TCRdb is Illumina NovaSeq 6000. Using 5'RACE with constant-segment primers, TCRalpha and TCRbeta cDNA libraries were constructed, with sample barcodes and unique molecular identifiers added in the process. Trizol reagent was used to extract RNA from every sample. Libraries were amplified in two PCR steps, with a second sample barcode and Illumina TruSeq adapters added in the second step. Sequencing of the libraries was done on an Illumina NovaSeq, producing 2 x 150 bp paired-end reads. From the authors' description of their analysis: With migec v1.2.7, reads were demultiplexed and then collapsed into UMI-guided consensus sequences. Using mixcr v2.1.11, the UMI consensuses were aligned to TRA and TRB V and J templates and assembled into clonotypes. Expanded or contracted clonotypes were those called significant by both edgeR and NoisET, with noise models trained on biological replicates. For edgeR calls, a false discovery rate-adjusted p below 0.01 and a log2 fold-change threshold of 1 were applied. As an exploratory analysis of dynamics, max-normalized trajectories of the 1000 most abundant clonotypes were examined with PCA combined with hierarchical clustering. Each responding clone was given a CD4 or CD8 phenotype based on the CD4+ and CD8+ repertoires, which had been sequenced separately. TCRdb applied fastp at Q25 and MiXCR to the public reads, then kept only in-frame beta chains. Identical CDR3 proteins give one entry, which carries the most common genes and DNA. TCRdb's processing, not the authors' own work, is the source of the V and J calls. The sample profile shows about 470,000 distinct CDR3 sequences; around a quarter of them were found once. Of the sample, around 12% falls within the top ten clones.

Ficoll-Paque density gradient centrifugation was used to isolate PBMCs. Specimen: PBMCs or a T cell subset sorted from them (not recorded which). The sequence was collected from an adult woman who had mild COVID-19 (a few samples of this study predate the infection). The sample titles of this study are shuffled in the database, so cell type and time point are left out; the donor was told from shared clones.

The CDR3 protein sequence reads: CASSPDRNSYEQYF. At the DNA level, the sequence is TGTGCCAGCAGCCCAGACAGGAACTCCTACGAGCAGTACTTC. This chain is built from TRBV13 and TRBJ2-7; TRBD1 is a possible D gene, resting on 6 matching bases. The CDR3 has 14 amino acids, counting the end cysteine and phenylalanine. CDR3 DNA is the only sequence kept; it has 42 bases, read in frame from the first base. CDR1 and CDR2 are read off the germline V gene (reference sequence) as PRHDT and FYEKMQ. The junction shows trimming of 5 bases on V and 0 bases on J, plus 11 bases between the germline ends.